This is a list of T cell receptor beta chains from one sample in a study of cytomegalovirus exposure and HLA in healthy donors. Measured with immunoSEQ multiplex PCR; TCRdb has only the in-frame clones, and not every one. The sample totals approximately 80,000 clones. Sequenced sample: PBMCs. Source of these receptors: a woman in her twenties or thirties in good health and CMV-seronegative. Each CDR3 is given with its conserved first and last residue. The D gene is left open where the match is weak.

cdr3_length j_call d_call v_call cdr3_nt cdr3_aa
15 TRBJ2-2 NA TRBV5-1 TGCGCCAGCAGCTTGGACAGCTTTTATACCGGGGAGCTGTTTTTT CASSLDSFYTGELFF
11 TRBJ1-1 NA TRBV5-8 TGTGCCAGCAGCGCCGTACTTCGAGCTTTCTTT CASSAVLRAFF
17 TRBJ1-1 TRBD1 TRBV7-9 TGTGCCAGCAGTGGATCCGGGACAGAGTCATTGAGCACTGAAGCTTTCTTT CASSGSGTESLSTEAFF
13 TRBJ1-5 NA TRBV30 TGTGCCTGGAGTGAGGAGGGCCGTCAGCCCCAGCATTTT CAWSEEGRQPQHF
15 TRBJ2-5 TRBD2 TRBV7-9 TGTGCCAGCAGCTTAGGGGGTAGCGGGAGAGAGACCCAGTACTTC CASSLGGSGRETQYF
14 TRBJ1-2 NA TRBV6-1 TGTGCCAGCAGTGAATACGGGGGAAGGGATGGCTACACCTTC CASSEYGGRDGYTF
13 TRBJ2-1 TRBD2 TRBV29-1 TGCAGCGTTGAACTAGCGGGGGGAAATGAGCAGTTCTTC CSVELAGGNEQFF
12 TRBJ2-7 TRBD1 TRBV29-1 TGCAGCGTTGAAGGACAGGGCCACGAGCAGTACTTC CSVEGQGHEQYF
14 TRBJ2-2 NA TRBV5-4 TGTGCCAGCACGTTTCAGGGAGGCACCGGGGAGCTGTTTTTT CASTFQGGTGELFF
14 TRBJ2-7 NA TRBV5-1 TGCGCCAGCAGCCTGACAGATTCCCTATACGAGCAGTACTTC CASSLTDSLYEQYF
14 TRBJ2-5 TRBD2 TRBV30 TGTGCCTGGAACGTAGCGGGAGTGGAGGAGAACCAGTACTTC CAWNVAGVEENQYF
14 TRBJ1-2 NA TRBV27 TGTGCCAGCAGTTTGGGGCCGACTAACTATGGCTACACCTTC CASSLGPTNYGYTF
15 TRBJ1-5 NA TRBV11-2 TGTGCCAGCAGCCACCACTGCATCGAGGAGCAGCCCCAGCATTTT CASSHHCIEEQPQHF
14 TRBJ1-4 NA TRBV19 TGTGCCAGCTCACGACAGATAACTAATGAAAAACTGTTTTTT CASSRQITNEKLFF
17 TRBJ1-5 TRBD1 TRBV30 TGTGCCTGGAGCCGGGGCGTCGGGACACCTCCAGGGGGGCCCCAGCATTTT CAWSRGVGTPPGGPQHF
14 TRBJ1-2 NA TRBV11-2 TGTGCCAGCAGCCCAACAGGGAACAGCTATGGCTACACCTTC CASSPTGNSYGYTF
14 TRBJ1-2 NA TRBV19 TGTGCCAGTAGTATGGGGAGAGAGGCCCACGGCTACACCTTC CASSMGREAHGYTF
15 TRBJ1-1 TRBD1 TRBV6-5 TGTGCCAGCAGTTACCGCGGACAGGGAGGCACTGAAGCTTTCTTT CASSYRGQGGTEAFF
16 TRBJ2-7 NA TRBV7-6 TGTGCCAGCAGCTCCCGTCAGGGGCCTGAAGGCTACGAGCAGTACTTC CASSSRQGPEGYEQYF
15 TRBJ1-1 NA TRBV5-8 TGTGCCAGCAGCTTGATCTGGGGTAGCGGCACTGAAGCTTTCTTT CASSLIWGSGTEAFF
14 TRBJ1-1 NA TRBV7-8 TGTGCCAGCAGCTTAGTGGGCAGGAACACTGAAGCTTTCTTT CASSLVGRNTEAFF
15 TRBJ2-7 NA TRBV30 TGTGCCGGGAGCCGTGGACAGACCGTCGCCTACGAGCAGTACTTC CAGSRGQTVAYEQYF
14 TRBJ2-7 NA TRBV7-9 TGTGTCAGCAGCAGGAGGCGGACGGCCTACGAGCAGTACTTC CVSSRRRTAYEQYF
15 TRBJ2-5 TRBD1 TRBV5-6 TGTGCCAGCAGCGGTCTGGGACAGAGAAAAGAGACCCAGTACTTC CASSGLGQRKETQYF
13 TRBJ2-7 NA TRBV11-2 TGTGCCAGCAGCTTAAGCGCGGCCTACGAGCAGTACTTC CASSLSAAYEQYF
16 TRBJ1-1 TRBD1 TRBV4-2 TGTGCCAGCAGCCACTGGTCGGGACAGGGCGACGGTGAAGCTTTCTTT CASSHWSGQGDGEAFF